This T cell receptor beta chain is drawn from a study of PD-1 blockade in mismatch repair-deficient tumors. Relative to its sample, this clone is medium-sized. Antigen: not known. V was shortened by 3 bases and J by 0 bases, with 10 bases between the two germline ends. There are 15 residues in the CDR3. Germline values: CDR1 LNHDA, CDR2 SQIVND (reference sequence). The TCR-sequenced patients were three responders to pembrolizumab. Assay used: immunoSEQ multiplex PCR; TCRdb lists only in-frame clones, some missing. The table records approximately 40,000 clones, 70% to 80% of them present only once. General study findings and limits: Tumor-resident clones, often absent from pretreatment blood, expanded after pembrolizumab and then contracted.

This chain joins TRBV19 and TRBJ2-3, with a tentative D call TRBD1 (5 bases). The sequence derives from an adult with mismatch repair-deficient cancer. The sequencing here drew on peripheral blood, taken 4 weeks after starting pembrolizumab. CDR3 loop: CASSMRQRSTDTQYF. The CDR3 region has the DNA TGTGCCAGTAGTATGAGACAGCGAAGCACAGATACGCAGTATTTT.